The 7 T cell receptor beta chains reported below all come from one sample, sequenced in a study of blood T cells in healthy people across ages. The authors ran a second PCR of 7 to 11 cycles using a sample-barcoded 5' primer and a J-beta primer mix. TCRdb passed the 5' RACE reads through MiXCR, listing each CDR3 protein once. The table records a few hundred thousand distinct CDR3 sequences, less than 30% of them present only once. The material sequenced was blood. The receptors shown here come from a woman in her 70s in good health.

This CDR3 reads CASSQRAGIFNYGYTF. The CDR3 DNA is TGTGCCAGCAGCCAACGGGCGGGGATTTTTAACTATGGCTACACCTTC. The chain has TRBV3-1 and TRBJ1-2; D is undetermined. Germline CDR1 is LGHDT and CDR2 is YNNKEL (reference sequence). This CDR3 has 16 amino acids. The V end lost 2 bases, the J end lost 1 base, and 14 bases lay between the germline ends.

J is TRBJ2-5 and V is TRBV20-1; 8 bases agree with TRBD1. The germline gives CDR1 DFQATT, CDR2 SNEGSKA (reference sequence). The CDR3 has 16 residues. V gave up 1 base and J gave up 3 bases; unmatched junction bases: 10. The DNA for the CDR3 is TGCAGTGCTAGAGCTCTCCGGACAGGGCGCGAAGAGACCCAGTACTTC. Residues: CSARALRTGREETQYF.

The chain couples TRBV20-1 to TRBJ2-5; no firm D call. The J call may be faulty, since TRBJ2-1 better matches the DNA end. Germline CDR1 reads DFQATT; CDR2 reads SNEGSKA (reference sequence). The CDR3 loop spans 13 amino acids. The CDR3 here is CSARFSAYNEQFF. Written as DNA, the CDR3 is TGCAGTGCTAGATTTTCCGCCTACAATGAGCAGTTCTTC.

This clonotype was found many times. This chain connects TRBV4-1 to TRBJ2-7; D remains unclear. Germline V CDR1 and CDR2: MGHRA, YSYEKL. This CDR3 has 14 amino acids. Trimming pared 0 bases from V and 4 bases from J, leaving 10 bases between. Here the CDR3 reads CASSQEQPNYEQYF. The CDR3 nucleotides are TGCGCCAGCAGCCAAGAACAGCCGAATTACGAGCAGTACTTC.

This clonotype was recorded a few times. The CDR3 loop is CASSQPRQVFGEKLFF. CDR3 nucleotides: TGTGCCAGCAGCCAACCAAGACAGGTTTTTGGTGAAAAACTGTTTTTT. The chain links TRBV3-1 to TRBJ1-4, with TRBD1 as a possible D gene (6 bases). This CDR3 has 16 amino acids. Germline V gene data show CDR1 as LGHDT and CDR2 as YNNKEL (reference sequence). Trimming shortened V by 2 bases and J by 7 bases, and 17 bases separated the two germline ends.

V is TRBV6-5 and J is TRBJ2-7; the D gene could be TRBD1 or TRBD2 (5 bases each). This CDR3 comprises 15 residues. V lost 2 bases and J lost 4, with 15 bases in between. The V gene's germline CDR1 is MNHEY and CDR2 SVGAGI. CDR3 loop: CASSYGDPPGYEQYF. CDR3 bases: TGTGCCAGCAGTTACGGGGACCCTCCGGGATACGAGCAGTACTTC.

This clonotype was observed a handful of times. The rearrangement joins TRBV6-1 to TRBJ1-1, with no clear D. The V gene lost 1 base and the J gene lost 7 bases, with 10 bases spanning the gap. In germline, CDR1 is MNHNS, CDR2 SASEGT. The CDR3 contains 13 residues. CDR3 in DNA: TGTGCCAGCAGTGAAGGGTGGGTTGGTGAAGCTTTCTTT. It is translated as CASSEGWVGEAFF.